Relative to its sample, the clone carrying this T cell receptor (beta chain) is medium-sized. Trimming cost V 0 bases and J 8 bases, with 10 bases left between them. CDR1 and CDR2 (germline): SGHVS, FQNEAQ. There are 13 residues in the CDR3. This record belongs to a study of Graves' ophthalmopathy and Graves' hyperthyroidism. RNA served as the template for amplifying TCR beta CDR3 regions. First-round RT-PCR used HTBI primers; second-round multiplex PCR followed. Via MiXCR, TCRdb re-called the multiplex PCR reads, giving one row per CDR3 protein. The sample lists some 25,000 distinct CDR3 sequences; less than 50% were seen once.

This sequence was found in an adult woman with stable Graves' hyperthyroidism. This sequence joins TRBV7-8 and TRBJ1-2; D gene uncertain. Sample: peripheral blood. This CDR3 reads CASSLAVGTGYTF. The DNA of the CDR3 is TGTGCCAGCAGCTTAGCTGTGGGCACCGGCTACACCTTC.